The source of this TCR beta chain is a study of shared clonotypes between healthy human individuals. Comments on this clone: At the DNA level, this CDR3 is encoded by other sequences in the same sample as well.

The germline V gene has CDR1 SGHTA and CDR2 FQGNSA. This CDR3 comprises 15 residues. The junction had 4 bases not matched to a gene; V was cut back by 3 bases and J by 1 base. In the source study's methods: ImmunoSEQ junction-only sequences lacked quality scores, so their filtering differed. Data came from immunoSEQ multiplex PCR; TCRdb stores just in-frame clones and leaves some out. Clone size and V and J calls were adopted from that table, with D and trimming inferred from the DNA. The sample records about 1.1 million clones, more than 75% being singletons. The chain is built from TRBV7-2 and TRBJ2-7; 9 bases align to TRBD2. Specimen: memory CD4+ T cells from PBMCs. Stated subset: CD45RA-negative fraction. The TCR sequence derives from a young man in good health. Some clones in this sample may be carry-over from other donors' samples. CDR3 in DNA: TGTGCCAGCAGCTTGGGCCTAGCGGGATCCTACGAGCAGTACTTC. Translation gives CASSLGLAGSYEQYF.